Below, one TCR beta chain is given with its context. Antigen specificity is unknown. V was cut by 4 bases and J by 5 bases, with 11 bases left in between. This CDR3 has 14 amino acids. Germline V CDR1 and CDR2: SGHTA, FQGNSA. These data belong to a study of cytomegalovirus exposure and HLA in healthy donors. The PCR employed 60 Vbeta primers together with 13 Jbeta primers. Assay used: immunoSEQ multiplex PCR; TCRdb lists only in-frame clones, some missing. This sample contains about 84,000 clones. Overall study results and limits: When a later analysis was performed, an Asian-associated ancestry cluster reportedly had fewer N-insertions than the approximately 690-donor mean. In a later analysis, common viral pathogens appeared linked to several of the most significant clusters.

This receptor was obtained from a man aged 50-60 years in good health and CMV-seronegative. Sequences were obtained from PBMCs. The chain joins TRBV7-2 to TRBJ1-4, with a weak D call TRBD1 (6 bases). CDR3 bases: TGTGCCAGCAGCTACGGGACACACAATGAAAAACTGTTTTTT. It encodes CASSYGTHNEKLFF.